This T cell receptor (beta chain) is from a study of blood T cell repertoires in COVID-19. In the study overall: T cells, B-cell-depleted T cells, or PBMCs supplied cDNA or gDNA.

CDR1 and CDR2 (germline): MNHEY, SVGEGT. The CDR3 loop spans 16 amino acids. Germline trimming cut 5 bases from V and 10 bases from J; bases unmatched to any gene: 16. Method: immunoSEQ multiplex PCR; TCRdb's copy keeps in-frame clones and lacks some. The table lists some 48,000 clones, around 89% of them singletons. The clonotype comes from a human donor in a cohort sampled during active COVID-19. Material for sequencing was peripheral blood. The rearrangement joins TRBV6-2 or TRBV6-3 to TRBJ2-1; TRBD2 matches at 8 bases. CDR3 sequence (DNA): TGTGCCAGCAGTAAAATCACCGGGACTAGACATATGGAGCAGTTCTTC. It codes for CASSKITGTRHMEQFF.